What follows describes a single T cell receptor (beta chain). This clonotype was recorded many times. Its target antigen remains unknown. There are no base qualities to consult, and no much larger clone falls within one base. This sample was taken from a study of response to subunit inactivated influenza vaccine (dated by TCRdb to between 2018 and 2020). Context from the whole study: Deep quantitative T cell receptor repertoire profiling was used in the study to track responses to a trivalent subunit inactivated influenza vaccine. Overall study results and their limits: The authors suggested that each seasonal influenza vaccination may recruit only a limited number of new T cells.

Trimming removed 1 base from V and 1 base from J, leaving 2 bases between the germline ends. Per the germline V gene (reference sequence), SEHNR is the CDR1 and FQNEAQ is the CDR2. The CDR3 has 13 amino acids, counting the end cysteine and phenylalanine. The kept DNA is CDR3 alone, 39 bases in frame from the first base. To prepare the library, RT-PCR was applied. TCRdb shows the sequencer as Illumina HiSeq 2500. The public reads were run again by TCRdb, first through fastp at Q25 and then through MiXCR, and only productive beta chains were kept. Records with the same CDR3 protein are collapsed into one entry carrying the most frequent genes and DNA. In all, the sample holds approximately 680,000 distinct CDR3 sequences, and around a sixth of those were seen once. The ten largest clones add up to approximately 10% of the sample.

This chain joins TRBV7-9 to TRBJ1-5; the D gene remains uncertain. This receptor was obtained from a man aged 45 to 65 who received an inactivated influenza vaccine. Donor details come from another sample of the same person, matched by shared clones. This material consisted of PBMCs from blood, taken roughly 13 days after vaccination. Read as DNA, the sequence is TGTGCCAGCAGCTTAGAGAGCAATCAGCCCCAGCATTTT. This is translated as CASSLESNQPQHF.